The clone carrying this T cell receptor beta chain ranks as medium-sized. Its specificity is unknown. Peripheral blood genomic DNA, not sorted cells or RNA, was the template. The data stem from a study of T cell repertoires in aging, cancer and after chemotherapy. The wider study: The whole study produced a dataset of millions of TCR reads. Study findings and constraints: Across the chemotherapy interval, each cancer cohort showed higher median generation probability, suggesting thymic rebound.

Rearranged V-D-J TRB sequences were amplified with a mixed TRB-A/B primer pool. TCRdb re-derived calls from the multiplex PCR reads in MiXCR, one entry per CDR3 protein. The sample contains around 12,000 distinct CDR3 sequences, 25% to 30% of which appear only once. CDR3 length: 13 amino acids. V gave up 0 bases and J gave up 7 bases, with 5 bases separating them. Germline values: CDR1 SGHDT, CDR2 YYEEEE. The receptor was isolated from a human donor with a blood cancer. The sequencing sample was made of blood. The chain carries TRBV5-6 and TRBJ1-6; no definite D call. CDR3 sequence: CASSLGANSPLHF. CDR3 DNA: TGTGCCAGCAGCTTGGGGGCGAATTCACCCCTCCACTTT.